Listed here are 13 T cell receptor beta chains from one sample, sequenced in a study of human T cells and chemical hapten exposure. MiXCR, run by TCRdb on the RACE reads, gives a single entry per CDR3 protein. Among over 300,000 distinct CDR3 sequences listed, around 5.5% were seen once. Time point described: pre-sensitization, week 0. Treatment denoted: therapeutic diphenylcyclopropenone sensitization with weekly scalp DPC. The source was whole blood, collected in connection with sensitization to the hapten diphenylcyclopropenone (DPC). The receptors derive from a woman between 50 and 59 years old with alopecia areata. Some clones in this sample may be carry-over from other donors' samples.

This clonotype was counted at least ten times. The J gene is TRBJ1-2, the V gene TRBV29-1; D is ambiguous. CDR3 length equals 13 residues. The V end was cut by 1 base, the J end by 0 bases, with 6 bases between. The V gene's germline CDR1 is SQVTM and CDR2 ANQGSEA. This CDR3 reads CSVEGGTNYGYTF. In DNA, the CDR3 is TGCAGCGTTGAAGGGGGAACTAACTATGGCTACACCTTC.

This clonotype was detected ten times or more. The V gene is TRBV28, the J gene TRBJ1-6; 10 bases agree with TRBD1. Germline CDR1 is MDHEN and CDR2 is SYDVKM. J lost 4 bases, V lost 1 base, and 4 bases had no gene match. This CDR3 contains 17 residues. CDR3 sequence (DNA): TGTGCCAGCAGTTTATATAAGGGACAGGGGTATAATTCACCCCTCCACTTT. Protein sequence: CASSLYKGQGYNSPLHF.

V usage is TRBV5-5 and J usage is TRBJ2-3, with 14 bases identical to TRBD2. V lost 4 bases to trimming and J lost 0 bases; unmatched junction nucleotides: 4. This CDR3 spans 17 amino acids. CDR1 is SGHKS and CDR2 is YYEKEE in the germline V gene (reference sequence). The CDR3 reads CASSGLAGGLSTDTQYF. The CDR3 nucleotides are TGTGCCAGCAGCGGACTAGCGGGGGGCCTGAGCACAGATACGCAGTATTTT.

The chain has TRBV7-2 and TRBJ1-1; D is ambiguous. V lost 5 bases, J lost 4 bases, and 14 bases lay in between. The germline CDR1 and CDR2 sequences are SGHTA and FQGNSA. The CDR3 loop spans 14 amino acids. CDR3 in amino acids: CASSPGGPGTEAFF. The CDR3 region has the DNA TGTGCCAGCAGCCCAGGTGGCCCAGGCACTGAAGCTTTCTTT.

This clonotype has a handful of counts. V gene TRBV6-5 combines with J gene TRBJ2-5; TRBD1 matches 7 bases. J gave up 6 bases and V 5 bases, and 9 bases lay outside the gene matches. Germline CDR1 is MNHEY and CDR2 is SVGAGI. CDR3 length: 14 amino acids. The DNA of the CDR3 is TGTGCCAGCAGTACAGGGGCGGTTTTAAAGACCCAGTACTTC. It specifies CASSTGAVLKTQYF.

This clonotype appeared many times. The CDR3 spells CASTLAGADEQYF. CDR3 bases: TGTGCCAGCACCTTAGCGGGAGCGGACGAGCAGTACTTC. V is TRBV28 and J is TRBJ2-7; 9 nucleotides align to TRBD2. The germline V gene has CDR1 MDHEN and CDR2 SYDVKM. The V gene end was trimmed by 7 bases and the J gene end by 5 bases; junction bases not matched to a gene: 6. The CDR3 has 13 residues.

This clonotype was counted a few times. The missing conserved phenylalanine or tryptophan at the end of this CDR3 makes a read error likely. The chain carries TRBV10-3 and TRBJ1-5; 8 nucleotides match TRBD1. Germline CDR1 reads ENHRY; CDR2 reads SYGVKD. The CDR3 contains 14 residues. V dropped 4 bases and J dropped 6; count of bases not matched to a gene: 5. CDR3 DNA: TGTGCCATCAGTGGGCAGGGGGCGGGTCAGCCCCAGCATCTT. Protein sequence: CAISGQGAGQPQHL.

The sample holds a few counts of this clonotype. The DNA is omitted, as the CDR3 cannot be located on it reliably, and the CDR3 follows TCRdb's listing. This rearrangement joins TRBV21-1 to TRBJ2-7; the table's D call, TRBD1, was not checked against the DNA. TRBV21-1 is marked as a pseudogene. The CDR3 spans 16 amino acids, including both terminal residues. The CDR3 spells CASSKVGQGIPYEQYF.

This clonotype was detected a few times. The chain combines TRBV14 with TRBJ2-1; 14 positions agree with TRBD2. CDR1 and CDR2 (germline): SGHDN, FVKESK. The trim removed 3 bases at V and 9 bases at J, leaving 7 bases unmatched. The CDR3 loop spans 16 amino acids. The CDR3 nucleotides are TGTGCCAGCAGCCATGCGACTAGCGGGAGGGCCACTGAGCAGTTCTTC. Translated, it gives CASSHATSGRATEQFF.

The chain carries TRBV2 and TRBJ1-2; D gene unclear. From germline, CDR1 is SNHLY and CDR2 FYNNEI. V gave up 3 bases and J gave up 0 bases, with 14 bases separating them. This CDR3 has 16 amino acids. The CDR3 region has the DNA TGTGCCAGCAGTGAGCCGCTCCTGGCCTCTAACTATGGCTACACCTTC. This codes for CASSEPLLASNYGYTF. The full variable domain, completed using reference TRBV2 and TRBJ1-2, is EPEVTQTPSHQVTQMGQEVILRCVPISNHLYFYWYRQILGQKVEFLVSFYNNEISEKSEIFDDQFSVERPDGSNFTLKIRSTKLEDSAMYFCASSEPLLASNYGYTFGSGTRLTVV.

This clonotype has only a few counts. CDR3 sequence reads: CSADVGGGRTEAFF. CDR3 in DNA: TGCAGTGCCGATGTGGGGGGCGGGAGAACTGAAGCTTTCTTT. This sequence joins TRBV20-1 and TRBJ1-1, with D possibly matching TRBD1 (6 bases). The germline V and J ends were trimmed by 6 bases and 5 bases, with 19 bases remaining between them. Looked up from germline, CDR1 is DFQATT and CDR2 is SNEGSKA (reference sequence). The CDR3 spans 14 residues.

This clonotype has only a few counts. V and J are TRBV18 and TRBJ2-7; D assignment may be TRBD1 or TRBD2 (5 bases each). The CDR3 length is 14 residues. The V end was cut by 3 bases, the J end by 2 bases, with 11 bases between. Germline V lookup: CDR1 KGHSH, CDR2 LQKENI. CDR3 amino acids: CASSPEGQAYEQYF. In nucleotides, the CDR3 is TGTGCCAGCTCACCCGAGGGGCAGGCCTACGAGCAGTACTTC.

The chain combines TRBV20-1 with TRBJ1-4; 8 bases agree with TRBD1. V dropped 1 base and J dropped 6; count of bases not matched to a gene: 4. Looked up from germline, CDR1 is DFQATT and CDR2 is SNEGSKA (reference sequence). The CDR3 length is 14 residues. The CDR3 DNA is TGCAGTGCTAGAGTTCCAGGGGGCCATGAAAAACTGTTTTTT. As protein: CSARVPGGHEKLFF.